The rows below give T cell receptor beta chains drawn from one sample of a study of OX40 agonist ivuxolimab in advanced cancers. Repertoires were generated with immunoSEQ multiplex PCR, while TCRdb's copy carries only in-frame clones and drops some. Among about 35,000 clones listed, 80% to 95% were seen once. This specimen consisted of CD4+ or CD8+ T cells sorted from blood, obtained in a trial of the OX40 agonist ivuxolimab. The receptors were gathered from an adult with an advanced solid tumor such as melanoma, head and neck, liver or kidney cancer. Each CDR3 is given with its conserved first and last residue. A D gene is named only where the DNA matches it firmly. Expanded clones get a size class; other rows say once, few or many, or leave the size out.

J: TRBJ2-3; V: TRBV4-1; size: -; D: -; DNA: TGCGCCAGCAGCCAAGAGAGGGTCTCCACAGATACGCAGTATTTT; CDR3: CASSQERVSTDTQYF
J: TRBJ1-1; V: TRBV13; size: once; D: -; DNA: TGTGCCAGCAGCTTAGGAGGGCTCGGCACTGAAGCTTTCTTT; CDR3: CASSLGGLGTEAFF
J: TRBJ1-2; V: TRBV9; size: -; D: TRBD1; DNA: TGTGCCAGCAGCCCATCTTCAGGGGGCAACTATGGCTACACCTTC; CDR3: CASSPSSGGNYGYTF
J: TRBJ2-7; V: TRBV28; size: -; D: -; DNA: TGTGCCAGCAGTCCAGATGCCTTCTACGAGCAGTACTTC; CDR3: CASSPDAFYEQYF
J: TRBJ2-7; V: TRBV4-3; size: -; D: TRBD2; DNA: TGCGCCAGCAGCCAGGGGACTAGCGGGTACGAGCAGTACTTC; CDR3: CASSQGTSGYEQYF
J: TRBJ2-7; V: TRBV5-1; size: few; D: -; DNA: TGCGCCAGCAGCTTTACAGGGTCCTACGAGCAGTACTTC; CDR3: CASSFTGSYEQYF
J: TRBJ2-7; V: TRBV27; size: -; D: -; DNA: TGTGCCAGCAGTCCAGGATACGAGCAGTACTTC; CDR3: CASSPGYEQYF
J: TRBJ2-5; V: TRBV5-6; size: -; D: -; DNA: TGTGCCAGCAGCCCGGACCTGGACCGACTTGGGCCCCAGTACTTC; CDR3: CASSPDLDRLGPQYF
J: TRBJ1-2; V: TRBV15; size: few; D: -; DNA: TGTGCCACCAGCGATACAGGGTATGGCTACACCTTC; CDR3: CATSDTGYGYTF
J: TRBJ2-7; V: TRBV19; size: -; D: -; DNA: TGTGCCAGTAGTAGAGGGGTATGGTACGAGCAGTACTTC; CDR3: CASSRGVWYEQYF
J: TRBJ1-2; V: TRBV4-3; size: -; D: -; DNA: TGCGCCAGCAGCCACAACCTGTGGGCAGAAGATAACTATGGCTACACCTTC; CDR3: CASSHNLWAEDNYGYTF
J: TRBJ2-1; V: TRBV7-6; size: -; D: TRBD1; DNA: TGTGCCAGCAGCTTAGGGGACAGCCATTTCTTC; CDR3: CASSLGDSHFF
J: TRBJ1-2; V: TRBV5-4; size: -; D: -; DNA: TGTGCCAGCAGCTCCGGGGCCGATTACCAAGGCTACACCTTC; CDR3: CASSSGADYQGYTF
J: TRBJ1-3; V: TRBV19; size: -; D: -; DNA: TGTGCCAGTAGGGCCCCGGGCGGAAACACCATATATTTT; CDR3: CASRAPGGNTIYF
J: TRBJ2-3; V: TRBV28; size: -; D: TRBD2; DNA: TGTGCCAGCAGTCCCCAGGGAGGCGGGAGAAATACGCAGTATTTT; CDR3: CASSPQGGGRNTQYF
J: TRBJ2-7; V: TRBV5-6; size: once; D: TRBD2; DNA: TGTGCCAGCAGCTTAGGGACTAGCGGGAGGAACGAGCAGTACTTC; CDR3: CASSLGTSGRNEQYF
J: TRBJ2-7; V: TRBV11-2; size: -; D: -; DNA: TGTGCCAGCAGCTCGTACGAGCAGTACTTC; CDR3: CASSSYEQYF
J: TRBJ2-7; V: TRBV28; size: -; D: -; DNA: TGTGCCAGCAGTCCCCACCGGGACTCCTACGAGCAGTACTTC; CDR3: CASSPHRDSYEQYF
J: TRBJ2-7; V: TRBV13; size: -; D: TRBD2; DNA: TGTGCCAGCAGCTCCCCTGGGGAGGGCCACGAGCAGTACTTC; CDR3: CASSSPGEGHEQYF
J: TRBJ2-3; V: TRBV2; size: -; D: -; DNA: TGTGCCAGCAGTGAAGCGGGGAGCGTAGGGGATACGCAGTATTTT; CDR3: CASSEAGSVGDTQYF
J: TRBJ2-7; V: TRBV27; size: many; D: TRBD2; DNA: TGTGCCAGCAGTCATACTAGCGCTGGCGAGCAGTACTTC; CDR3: CASSHTSAGEQYF
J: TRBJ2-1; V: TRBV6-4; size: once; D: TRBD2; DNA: TGTGCCAGCAGCCCCCGACTAGCCGTTTACAATGAGCAGTTCTTC; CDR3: CASSPRLAVYNEQFF
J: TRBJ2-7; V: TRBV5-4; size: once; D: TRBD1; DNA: TGTGCCAGCAGCTACGGGGACAGAAGCTACGAGCAGTACTTC; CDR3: CASSYGDRSYEQYF
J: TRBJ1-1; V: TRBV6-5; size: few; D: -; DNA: TGTGCCAGCAGTTACTGGGGGCACGGTGAAGCTTTCTTT; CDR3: CASSYWGHGEAFF
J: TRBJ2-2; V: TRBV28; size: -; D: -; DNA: TGTGCCAGCAGTTTAAGACTGCCGAACACCGGGGAGCTGTTTTTT; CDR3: CASSLRLPNTGELFF
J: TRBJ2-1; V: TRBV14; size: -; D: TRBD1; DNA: TGTGCCAGCAGCCAGAGGGGACAGGGTAACTACAATGAGCAGTTCTTC; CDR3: CASSQRGQGNYNEQFF
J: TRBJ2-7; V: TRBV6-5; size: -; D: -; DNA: TGTGCCAGCAGTTACTCAGGAGACAACGAGCAGTACTTC; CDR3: CASSYSGDNEQYF
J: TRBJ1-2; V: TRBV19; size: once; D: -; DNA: TGTGCCAGTAGTATAGGATTTCAGGGCGGCAGAAATGGCTACACCTTC; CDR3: CASSIGFQGGRNGYTF
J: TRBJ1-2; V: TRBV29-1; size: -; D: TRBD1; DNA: TGCAGCGCGTTACAGGGGGATAGCTATGGCTACACCTTC; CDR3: CSALQGDSYGYTF
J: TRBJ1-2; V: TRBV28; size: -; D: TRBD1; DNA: TGTGCCAGCGAAGGGACAGATATATACTATGGCTACACCTTC; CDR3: CASEGTDIYYGYTF
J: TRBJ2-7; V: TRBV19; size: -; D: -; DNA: TGTGCCAGTAGCATAGGGCTGAACTACGAGCAGTACTTC; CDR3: CASSIGLNYEQYF
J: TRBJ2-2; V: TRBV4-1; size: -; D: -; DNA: TGCGCCAGCGGCGGCTGGGGCGGGGAGCTGTTTTTT; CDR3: CASGGWGGELFF
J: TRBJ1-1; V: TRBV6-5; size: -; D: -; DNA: TGTGCCAGCAGTTACTCCCCGTGGGGGGGTGTCACTGAAGCTTTCTTT; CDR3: CASSYSPWGGVTEAFF
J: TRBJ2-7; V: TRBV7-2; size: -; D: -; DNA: TGTGCCAGCAGCTTCGAGGGATATAGGACCTACGAGCAGTACTTC; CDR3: CASSFEGYRTYEQYF
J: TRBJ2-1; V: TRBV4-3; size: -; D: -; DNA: TGCGCCAGCAGCCAAGACAGGGTCAATGAGCAGTTCTTC; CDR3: CASSQDRVNEQFF
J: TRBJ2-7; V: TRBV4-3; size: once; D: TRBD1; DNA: TGCGCCAGCAGCCAAGATAGGCAGGGGGCTCACGAGCAGTACTTC; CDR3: CASSQDRQGAHEQYF
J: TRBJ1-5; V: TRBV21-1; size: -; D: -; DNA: TGTGCCAGCAGAAAAGGGGCCCAGAGGAGCAATCAGCCCCAGCATTTT; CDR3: CASRKGAQRSNQPQHF
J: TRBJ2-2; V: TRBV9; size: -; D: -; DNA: TGTGCCAGCAACCAACACGGCACTTTGAACACCGGGGAGCTGTTTTTT; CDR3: CASNQHGTLNTGELFF
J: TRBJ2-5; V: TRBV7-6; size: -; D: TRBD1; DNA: TGTGCCAGCAGCTTAGGGACAGGTGTGGGAGAGACCCAGTACTTC; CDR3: CASSLGTGVGETQYF
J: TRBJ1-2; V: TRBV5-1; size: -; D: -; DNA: TGCGCCAGCAGCTTGGAATCTGTCGCAGGATTCTATGGCTACACCTTC; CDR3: CASSLESVAGFYGYTF
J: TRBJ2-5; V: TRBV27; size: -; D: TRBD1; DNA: TGTGCCAGCAGTCCCGGGACAGGGAGTGGTTACCAAGAGACCCAGTACTTC; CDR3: CASSPGTGSGYQETQYF
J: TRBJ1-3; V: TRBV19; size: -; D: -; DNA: TGTGCCAGTATAGGAGGAGCTGGAAACACCATATATTTT; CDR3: CASIGGAGNTIYF
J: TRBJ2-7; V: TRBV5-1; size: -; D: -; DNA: TGCGCCAGCAGCGATTACTACGAGCAGTACTTC; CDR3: CASSDYYEQYF
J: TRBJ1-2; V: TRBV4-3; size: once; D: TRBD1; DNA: TGCGCCAGCAGCCTCTCAGCGAACAGGGGTAATGGCTACACCTTC; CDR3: CASSLSANRGNGYTF
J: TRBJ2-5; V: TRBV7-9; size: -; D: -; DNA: TGTGCCAGCAGGGGTGAGGGTAGCGAAGAGACCCAGTACTTC; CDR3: CASRGEGSEETQYF
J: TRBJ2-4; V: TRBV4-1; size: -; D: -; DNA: TGCGCCAGCAGCCAAGTAGGCCCCGTAGCCAAAAACATTCAGTACTTC; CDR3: CASSQVGPVAKNIQYF
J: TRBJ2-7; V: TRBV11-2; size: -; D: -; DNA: TGTGCCAGCAGTCACTCCTACGAGCAGTACTTC; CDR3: CASSHSYEQYF
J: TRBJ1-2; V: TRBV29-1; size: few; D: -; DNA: TGCAGCGTTCAACGCAGCGGAGGGATTGTGGATGGCTACACCTTC; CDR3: CSVQRSGGIVDGYTF
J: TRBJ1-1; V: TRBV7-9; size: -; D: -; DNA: TGTGCCAGCAGCTTCGGGAGGACTGAAGCTTTCTTT; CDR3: CASSFGRTEAFF
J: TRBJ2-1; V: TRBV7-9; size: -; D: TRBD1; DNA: TGTGCCAGCAGCTCAACAGGGGCGGTAGGGTACAATGAGCAGTTCTTC; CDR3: CASSSTGAVGYNEQFF
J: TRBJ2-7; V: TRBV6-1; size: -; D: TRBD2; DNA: TGTGCCAGCAGAGATAGCGGGAGAGACTACGAGCAGTACTTC; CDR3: CASRDSGRDYEQYF
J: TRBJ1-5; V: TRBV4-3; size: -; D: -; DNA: TGCGCCAGCAGCCAAGGAACCCGGGACACAGAAAATCAGCCCCAGCATTTT; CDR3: CASSQGTRDTENQPQHF
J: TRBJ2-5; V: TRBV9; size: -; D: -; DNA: TGTGCCAGCAGCGCTGGGTCTCTGCAGCAAGAGACCCAGTACTTC; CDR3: CASSAGSLQQETQYF
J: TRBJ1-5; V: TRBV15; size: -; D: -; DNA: TGTGCCACCAGCAGAGTCTTTCCGCCAAATCAGCCCCAGCATTTT; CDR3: CATSRVFPPNQPQHF
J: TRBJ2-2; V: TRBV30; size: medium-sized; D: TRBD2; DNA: TGTGCCTGGAGTGTGGGAGGGAGCGGGGAGCTGTTTTTT; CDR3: CAWSVGGSGELFF
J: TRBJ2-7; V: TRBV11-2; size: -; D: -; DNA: TGTGCCAGCAGCTTAACCCAGGGGATGCAGTACTTC; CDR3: CASSLTQGMQYF
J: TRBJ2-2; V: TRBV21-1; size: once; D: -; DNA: TGTGCCAGCAGCAAAGAAGTAGTGGGGTGGGACACCGGGGAGCTGTTTTTT; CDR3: CASSKEVVGWDTGELFF